This T cell receptor (beta chain) was recorded in a study of a mutant IDH1 vaccine in newly diagnosed glioma. About this clone itself: Its specificity is unknown.

CDR3 length: 16 amino acids. V was pared by 5 bases and J by 0 bases, with 8 bases of the junction left unmatched. Germline V gene data show CDR1 as WSHSY and CDR2 as SAAADI. Time point indicated: week 47, end of study. Doses comprised 300 ug of mutant IDH1 20-mer peptide each, plus topical imiquimod. The assay was immunoSEQ multiplex PCR, and TCRdb's table has in-frame clones only and misses some. The data hold 56,000 or so clones, with about 71% observed a single time. This sequence was found in a man over 45 with glioma. The chain has TRBV10-2 and TRBJ2-3, with TRBD2 matching over 7 bases. The sample here was PBMCs, taken from a glioma patient whose treatment included an IDH1 peptide vaccine. CDR3 sequence (DNA): TGCGCCAGCAGTCCCGGGGTTAGCGGGAGCACAGATACGCAGTATTTT. It is translated as CASSPGVSGSTDTQYF.